This TCR beta chain was retrieved from a study of cytomegalovirus exposure and HLA in healthy donors. Study background: A previous analysis identified approximately 110 million unique TCR beta sequences derived from 180 million or so T cells. Findings of the study overall: In vitro data verified three CMV-associated chains as specific for CMV antigens.

The PCR employed 60 Vbeta primers together with 13 Jbeta primers. Measured with immunoSEQ multiplex PCR; TCRdb has only the in-frame clones, and not every one. The sample data list tens of thousands of clones. Worth noting for this clone: What it binds is not known.

Germline loops: CDR1 SQVTM, CDR2 ANQGSEA. V dropped 7 bases and J dropped 4; count of bases not matched to a gene: 13. This CDR3 spans 15 amino acids. Sequenced input: PBMCs. The receptor was isolated from a woman aged 18-29 years in good health and CMV-seronegative. This chain joins TRBV29-1 and TRBJ2-7; TRBD1 matches at 10 bases. CDR3 sequence (DNA): TGCAGCGGGCAAGGGGACAGGGGTTCCAGTTACGAGCAGTACTTC. Translating it yields CSGQGDRGSSYEQYF.